The 26 T cell receptor beta chains below were found in one sample sequenced in a study of blood T cells in healthy people across ages. With a J-beta primer mix and a sample-barcoded 5' primer, a second PCR ran 7 to 11 cycles. MiXCR, applied by TCRdb to the 5' RACE reads, yields one record per CDR3 protein. The sample holds roughly 570,000 distinct CDR3 sequences, 27% seen once. Material for sequencing was blood. The receptors here all came from a woman in her seventies in good health.

The rearrangement joins TRBV27 to TRBJ2-1; TRBD2 aligns across 9 bases. V was pared by 4 bases and J by 5 bases, with 6 bases of the junction left unmatched. CDR3 length equals 15 residues. Germline V gene lookup returns CDR1 MNHEY and CDR2 SMNVEV (reference sequence). As DNA, the CDR3 is TGTGCCAGCAGTTCGAGCGGGGGGCTTAACAATGAGCAGTTCTTC. Translating it yields CASSSSGGLNNEQFF.

This clonotype has only a few counts. The genes are TRBV24-1 and TRBJ2-1, with 16 bases that match TRBD2. The ends lost 4 bases at V and 8 bases at J; junction bases unmatched: 4. The germline V gene encodes CDR1 KGHDR and CDR2 SFDVKD. The CDR3 contains 16 residues. The DNA for the CDR3 is TGTGCCACCAGTGACCCGGGACTAGCGGGGGGGCATGAGCAGTTCTTC. This sequence encodes CATSDPGLAGGHEQFF.

This clonotype is a singleton in its sample. DNA of the CDR3: TGTGCCTGGAGAGCCAACCTCGGACAGGGGGCTGTCTACGAGCAGTACTTC. Translation: CAWRANLGQGAVYEQYF. V and J are TRBV30 and TRBJ2-7; 11 bases match TRBD1. Losses at the gene ends were 3 bases for V and 3 bases for J; bases not matched to a gene: 13. The CDR3 totals 17 residues. CDR1 GTSNPN and CDR2 SVGIG come from the germline V gene (reference sequence). Filled out from reference TRBV30 and TRBJ2-7, the complete variable domain reads SQTIHQWPATLVQPVGSPLSLECTVEGTSNPNLYWYRQAAGRGLQLLFYSVGIGQISSEVPQNLSASRPQDRQFILSSKKLLLSDSGFYLCAWRANLGQGAVYEQYFGPGTRLTVT.

Details on this clonotype: At one of its ends the junction is not consistent with the germline gene, which may arise from a read error. The rearrangement uses TRBV3-1 and TRBJ1-1; D possibly corresponds to TRBD1 (5 bases). This CDR3 has 13 residues. Germline lookup yields CDR1 LGHDT and CDR2 YNNKEL (reference sequence). CDR3 amino acids: CASSQGVGAQAFF. In nucleotides, the CDR3 is TGTGCCAGCAGTCAAGGCGTCGGGGCTCAAGCTTTCTTT.

This clonotype appeared many times. CDR3 sequence: CASSRGPEETQYF. The CDR3 DNA is TGTGCCAGTTCCCGGGGCCCCGAAGAGACCCAGTACTTC. The chain links TRBV19 to TRBJ2-5; D tentatively reads TRBD1 or TRBD2 (5 bases each). This CDR3 spans 13 amino acids. The V gene's germline CDR1 is LNHDA and CDR2 SQIVND (reference sequence). Deletions cut 8 bases from V and 3 bases from J, with 13 bases between. The full variable domain, rest sourced from reference TRBV19 and TRBJ2-5, is DGGITQSPKYLFRKEGQNVTLSCEQNLNHDAMYWYRQDPGQGLRLIYYSQIVNDFQKGDIAEGYSVSREKKESFPLTVTSAQKNPTAFYLCASSRGPEETQYFGPGTRLLVL.

This clonotype turned up a few times. The chain links TRBV20-1 to TRBJ2-7; TRBD1 agrees at 8 bases. Germline V lookup: CDR1 DFQATT, CDR2 SNEGSKA (reference sequence). Germline trimming cut 3 bases from V and 3 bases from J; bases unmatched to any gene: 4. The CDR3 is 13 amino acids. The CDR3 loop reads CSASQGTGYEQYF. In DNA, the CDR3 is TGCAGTGCTAGTCAAGGGACAGGCTACGAGCAGTACTTC.

Of note for this clonotype: One end of the junction is discordant with germline, which a read error may explain. V usage is TRBV30 and J usage is TRBJ2-1; D remains unclear. The germline V gene has CDR1 GTSNPN and CDR2 SVGIG (reference sequence). The CDR3 consists of 11 residues. The CDR3 sequence: CAWRGYNEQFF. The CDR3, as DNA: TGTGCTTGGAGAGGATACAATGAGCAGTTCTTC.

J is TRBJ2-5 and V is TRBV7-9; D remains ambiguous. This CDR3 is built from 14 residues. Per germline, CDR1 SEHNR and CDR2 FQNEAQ (reference sequence). Trimming took 1 base from V and 2 from J, leaving 8 bases between them. The CDR3 region is CASSLDQQQETQYF. The CDR3 nucleotides are TGTGCCAGCAGCTTAGATCAACAGCAAGAGACCCAGTACTTC.

The chain joins TRBV7-9 to TRBJ2-5, with TRBD2 matching 14 bases. The DNA end favors TRBJ2-1, so the J call may be wrong. The CDR3 spans 15 residues. CDR1 is SEHNR, CDR2 FQNEAQ, per germline (reference sequence). The CDR3: CASSRLAGGPEEQFF. As DNA, the CDR3 is TGTGCCAGCAGCAGACTAGCGGGGGGGCCGGAAGAGCAGTTCTTC.

The V gene is TRBV6-5, the J gene TRBJ1-4; 9 bases are a match to TRBD1. The CDR3 sequence is 15 residues long. Trimming removed 6 bases from V and 5 bases from J; junction bases left unmatched: 7. Per the germline V gene, CDR1 is MNHEY and CDR2 is SVGAGI. CDR3: CASRAGTGRNEKLFF. The DNA of the CDR3 is TGTGCCAGCAGGGCCGGGACAGGGAGGAATGAAAAACTGTTTTTT.

This clonotype was detected a few times. The chain is built from TRBV7-9 and TRBJ2-5; D is unclear. The germline gives CDR1 SEHNR, CDR2 FQNEAQ (reference sequence). This CDR3 is 13 amino acids long. V lost 1 base, J lost 4 bases, and 7 bases lay in between. The CDR3 protein is CASSLGNGETQYF. The CDR3 nucleotides are TGTGCCAGCAGCTTAGGAAACGGAGAGACCCAGTACTTC.

This clonotype was counted only a few times. CDR3 sequence (DNA): TGTGCCAGCAGCAATAATAACACTGAAGCTTTCTTT. This sequence encodes CASSNNNTEAFF. The V and J genes are TRBV21-1 and TRBJ1-1. TRBV21-1 is a documented pseudogene. The CDR3 is 12 residues long.

The CDR3 is CASSRDKRASGNYEQYF. In DNA, the CDR3 is TGCGCCAGCAGCCGAGATAAGAGGGCTAGCGGGAACTACGAGCAGTACTTC. This chain joins TRBV4-3 and TRBJ2-7; 9 nucleotides agree with TRBD2. The CDR3 sequence is 17 residues long. The germline V gene encodes CDR1 LGHNA and CDR2 YSLEER. The V segment lost 4 bases and the J segment 3 bases; nucleotides outside the gene matches: 13.

This clonotype occurred once. Germline is not matched at one junction end, which may reflect a read error. The CDR3 here is CATREGGVTGTQYF. The CDR3 DNA follows: TGTGCCACCAGGGAGGGGGGAGTCACAGGTACGCAGTATTTT. The chain joins TRBV24-1 to TRBJ2-3; D assignment may be TRBD1 or TRBD2 (6 bases each). Germline values: CDR1 KGHDR, CDR2 SFDVKD. CDR3 length: 14 amino acids.

This chain uses TRBV30 with TRBJ1-1; D may be TRBD1 (5 bases). From germline, CDR1 is GTSNPN and CDR2 SVGIG (reference sequence). CDR3 length equals 15 residues. V was clipped by 3 bases and J by 5 bases, with 19 bases between them. CDR3 coding DNA: TGTGCCTGGAGCAAGGGGCCAGGCAGGGATACTGAAGCTTTCTTT. This sequence encodes CAWSKGPGRDTEAFF.

In its sample, this clonotype was seen a few times. The chain carries TRBV20-1 and TRBJ2-3; TRBD1 might be the D (5 bases). The CDR3 consists of 15 residues. V was shortened by 1 base and J by 3 bases, with 14 bases between the two germline ends. The V gene's germline CDR1 is DFQATT and CDR2 SNEGSKA (reference sequence). The CDR3 reads CSARGQRGWTDTQYF. The CDR3 DNA reads as TGCAGTGCTAGAGGTCAAAGGGGATGGACAGATACGCAGTATTTT.

In this sample, this clonotype turned up a few times. This chain links TRBV29-1 with TRBJ2-7; the D gene is possibly TRBD2 (5 bases). V was clipped by 4 bases and J by 7 bases, with 14 bases between them. The CDR3 runs to 12 residues. CDR1 and CDR2 from the germline V gene are SQVTM and ANQGSEA. CDR3 coding DNA: TGCAGCGTTGGATGGCCAACGGGGGAGCAGTACTTC. This gives the protein CSVGWPTGEQYF.

This CDR3 is CSAPHAQGGEKLFF. The DNA for the CDR3 is TGCAGTGCTCCCCACGCGCAGGGCGGCGAAAAACTGTTTTTT. This rearrangement joins TRBV20-1 to TRBJ1-4; TRBD1 is a possible D gene (5 bases). Germline lookup yields CDR1 DFQATT and CDR2 SNEGSKA (reference sequence). This CDR3 is built from 14 residues. Trimming stripped 5 bases from V and 8 bases from J, with 18 bases between.

This clonotype was found a few times. The rearrangement uses TRBV14 and TRBJ2-3, with TRBD2 matching over 8 bases. CDR3 size: 15 residues. Germline V lookup: CDR1 SGHDN, CDR2 FVKESK. V was clipped by 1 base and J by 6 bases; unmatched bases: 6. Written as DNA, the CDR3 is TGTGCCAGCAGCCAAGCGGGAGGGCCCAGGGATACGCAGTATTTT. Protein product: CASSQAGGPRDTQYF.

V is TRBV29-1 and J is TRBJ2-2, with D possibly matching TRBD1 (6 bases). The CDR3 consists of 15 residues. The germline V and J ends were trimmed by 6 bases and 5 bases, with 19 bases remaining between them. Germline V gene lookup returns CDR1 SQVTM and CDR2 ANQGSEA. CDR3 bases: TGCAGCGTGCAACCTCGTGTTACAGGGACCGGGGAGCTGTTTTTT. It specifies CSVQPRVTGTGELFF.

The chain couples TRBV2 to TRBJ2-5, with TRBD2 matching 10 bases. The J call may be faulty, since TRBJ2-1 better matches the DNA end. CDR1 and CDR2 from the germline V gene are SNHLY and FYNNEI. The CDR3 contains 15 residues. DNA for the CDR3: TGTGCCAGCAGTGTTCAAGCGGGGGGGAGCGATGAGCAGTTCTTC. Encoded protein: CASSVQAGGSDEQFF.

This clonotype was counted a few times. V and J are TRBV5-5 and TRBJ2-3, with no clear D. This CDR3 has 13 amino acids. The germline V gene has CDR1 SGHKS and CDR2 YYEKEE (reference sequence). Trimming removed 8 bases at V and 11 bases at J, with 21 bases between. CDR3 sequence: CASDDFVITGQYF. The CDR3 DNA follows: TGTGCCAGTGATGACTTTGTGATTACTGGGCAGTATTTT.

This clonotype has a handful of counts. This sequence joins TRBV29-1 and TRBJ2-6; no firm D call. The germline gives CDR1 SQVTM, CDR2 ANQGSEA. V gave up 5 bases and J gave up 1 base, with 6 bases separating them. The length of the CDR3 is 13 residues. In DNA form, the CDR3 reads TGCAGCGTTACTGAATCTGGGGCCAACGTCCTGACTTTC. This codes for CSVTESGANVLTF.

This clonotype showed up just a few times. The chain uses TRBV7-2 and TRBJ2-6; D is unclear. The CDR3 contains 15 residues. Germline V gene data show CDR1 as SGHTA and CDR2 as FQGNSA. Trimming took off 3 bases at V and 0 bases at J, with 6 bases between the two ends. CDR3 protein: CASSLSYSGANVLTF. Written as DNA, the CDR3 is TGTGCCAGCAGCTTGAGCTACTCTGGGGCCAACGTCCTGACTTTC. Drawing the rest from reference TRBV7-2 and TRBJ2-6, the complete variable domain is GAGVSQSPSNKVTEKGKDVELRCDPISGHTALYWYRQSLGQGLEFLIYFQGNSAPDKSGLPSDRFSAERTGGSVSTLTIQRTQQEDSAVYLCASSLSYSGANVLTFGAGSRLTVL.

This clonotype was seen only a few times. The V gene is TRBV7-2, the J gene TRBJ1-1, with D possibly being TRBD1 (6 bases). Per the germline V gene, CDR1 is SGHTA and CDR2 is FQGNSA. There are 15 residues in the CDR3. Deletions cut 6 bases from V and 3 bases from J, with 17 bases between. This chain's CDR3 is CASRGAFGKHTEAFF. The CDR3 region has the DNA TGTGCCAGCAGGGGGGCGTTCGGAAAACACACTGAAGCTTTCTTT.

Concerning this clonotype itself: One end of the junction is discordant with germline, which a read error may explain. This chain uses TRBV20-1 with TRBJ2-5, with D unresolved. This CDR3 region has 16 residues. Germline CDR1 is DFQATT and CDR2 is SNEGSKA (reference sequence). CDR3 amino acids: CSARNADPSSIETLYF. CDR3 in DNA: TGCAGTGCTAGGAATGCCGATCCGTCTTCGATCGAGACCCTGTACTTC.